The 6 T cell receptor beta chains in this list originate from one sample, sequenced in a study of blood T cell repertoires in COVID-19. TCRdb's copy holds only in-frame clones and misses some; the assay was immunoSEQ multiplex PCR. The sample lists 200,000 to 250,000 clones; around three quarters were seen once. The sequenced material came from peripheral blood. The source is a woman aged 65 to 85 with acute or convalescent COVID-19.

The chain links TRBV19 to TRBJ2-2; D is uncertain. The CDR3 loop spans 13 amino acids. Germline lookup yields CDR1 LNHDA and CDR2 SQIVND (reference sequence). V lost 6 bases to trimming and J lost 0 bases, with 5 bases between them. CDR3 region: CASRTPNTGELFF. The CDR3 bases are TGTGCCAGTAGAACTCCGAACACCGGGGAGCTGTTTTTT.

This clone came up a few times. The chain uses TRBV18 and TRBJ2-1; D perhaps matches TRBD2 (6 bases). This CDR3 is 14 amino acids long. Germline V gives CDR1 KGHSH, CDR2 LQKENI. The V end lost 2 bases, the J end lost 6 bases, and 11 bases lay between the germline ends. The CDR3 reads CASSPIRERNEQFF. For the CDR3, the DNA is TGTGCCAGCTCACCAATCCGGGAGCGCAATGAGCAGTTCTTC.

V is TRBV5-1 and J is TRBJ1-5; D remains unclear. The CDR3 is made up of 14 amino acids. Trimming removed 0 bases from V and 6 bases from J, with 10 bases in between. Germline CDR1 SGHRS, CDR2 YFSETQ. CDR3 bases: TGCGCCAGCAGCTTGGGTTCGGGTGGTCAGCCCCAGCATTTT. Translation: CASSLGSGGQPQHF.

The V call is TRBV18, the J call TRBJ2-7, with a possible D match to TRBD1 (6 bases). CDR3 length equals 13 residues. Trimming stripped 6 bases from V and 4 bases from J, with 13 bases between. Germline V lookup: CDR1 KGHSH, CDR2 LQKENI. CDR3 protein: CASSPRTEYEQYF. CDR3 nucleotides: TGTGCCAGCTCCCCGCGGACAGAATACGAGCAGTACTTC. The full variable domain, completed using reference TRBV18 and TRBJ2-7, is NAGVMQNPRHLVRRRGQEARLRCSPMKGHSHVYWYRQLPEEGLKFMVYLQKENIIDESGMPKERFSAEFPKEGPSILRIQQVVRGDSAAYFCASSPRTEYEQYFGPGTRLTVT.

The genes are TRBV5-1 and TRBJ1-4; no clear D gene. V lost 0 bases and J lost 7, with 10 bases in between. Germline V gene data show CDR1 as SGHRS and CDR2 as YFSETQ. This CDR3 contains 14 residues. CDR3 in amino acids: CASSLGREGEKLFF. CDR3 nucleotides: TGCGCCAGCAGCTTGGGGCGGGAGGGTGAAAAACTGTTTTTT. The full variable domain, completed using reference TRBV5-1 and TRBJ1-4, is KAGVTQTPRYLIKTRGQQVTLSCSPISGHRSVSWYQQTPGQGLQFLFEYFSETQRNKGNFPGRFSGRQFSNSRSEMNVSTLELGDSALYLCASSLGREGEKLFFGSGTQLSVL.

This chain uses TRBV18 with TRBJ2-1, with TRBD2 identical over 10 bases. The CDR3 is 15 amino acids. Germline CDR1 and CDR2: KGHSH and LQKENI. The V gene end was trimmed by 5 bases and the J gene end by 3 bases; junction bases not matched to a gene: 4. The CDR3 here is CASSVAGGFYNEQFF. CDR3 coding DNA: TGTGCCAGCTCAGTAGCGGGAGGATTCTACAATGAGCAGTTCTTC.